The 29 T cell receptor beta chains presented below share a single source sample, sequenced in a study of blood T cell repertoires in COVID-19. Assay used: immunoSEQ multiplex PCR; TCRdb lists only in-frame clones, some missing. The data show about 200,000 clones, approximately 86% seen once. The sequencing sample was made of peripheral blood. These TCRs come from a woman in her 50s with COVID-19, enrolled during active disease.

The V call is TRBV7-9, the J call TRBJ2-1; 9 bases line up with TRBD1. The CDR3 runs to 19 residues. Germline CDR1 reads SEHNR; CDR2 reads FQNEAQ (reference sequence). Trimming removed 5 bases from V and 0 bases from J; junction bases left unmatched: 14. The CDR3 nucleotides read TGTGCCAGCAGCCATGACAGGGGGAGCCCCTTCAGCTCCTACAATGAGCAGTTCTTC. It encodes CASSHDRGSPFSSYNEQFF.

The chain combines TRBV10-3 with TRBJ2-7; D is perhaps TRBD1 (6 bases). This CDR3 has 14 residues. V was trimmed by 9 bases and J by 0 bases, leaving 15 bases between them. The germline CDR1 and CDR2 sequences are ENHRY and SYGVKD. CDR3: CAIGLTGSSYEQYF. DNA for the CDR3: TGTGCCATAGGTCTAACAGGGAGCTCCTACGAGCAGTACTTC.

The chain uses TRBV29-1 and TRBJ2-7; D is perhaps TRBD1 (5 bases). V shed 7 bases and J shed 0 bases, with 13 bases lying between them. CDR1 is SQVTM and CDR2 is ANQGSEA in the germline V gene. CDR3 length equals 13 residues. The CDR3 spells CSASTDTSYEQYF. As DNA, the CDR3 is TGCAGCGCTTCGACAGATACCTCCTACGAGCAGTACTTC.

J is TRBJ2-7 and V is TRBV6-2 or TRBV6-3; D might be TRBD2 (6 bases). CDR1 is MNHEY and CDR2 is SVGEGT in the germline V gene. This CDR3 contains 14 residues. V was shortened by 7 bases and J by 3 bases, with 16 bases between the two germline ends. The CDR3 sequence: CASTPRLVIYEQYF. CDR3 in DNA: TGTGCCAGCACCCCTCGACTAGTAATCTACGAGCAGTACTTC.

The V call is TRBV19, the J call TRBJ2-5; D remains ambiguous. Trimming left V 1 base short and J 5 bases short, with 11 bases between. CDR3 length: 14 residues. In germline, CDR1 is LNHDA, CDR2 SQIVND (reference sequence). CDR3 residues: CASSIGSLLETQYF. The DNA of the CDR3 is TGTGCCAGTAGTATAGGGAGCCTGTTGGAGACCCAGTACTTC.

The V call is TRBV6-6, the J call TRBJ2-7; 7 nucleotides align to TRBD2. V dropped 5 bases and J dropped 4; count of bases not matched to a gene: 5. This CDR3 region has 13 residues. The germline CDR1 and CDR2 sequences are MNHNY and SVGAGI (reference sequence). The CDR3 protein is CASSRLAGYEQYV. CDR3 bases: TGTGCCAGCAGTCGACTAGCTGGATACGAGCAGTACGTC.

This clone was seen a few times. The J gene is TRBJ2-1, the V gene TRBV3-1 (or the pseudogene TRBV3-2), with 9 bases matching TRBD1. The CDR3 runs 15 residues. Germline-derived CDR1 and CDR2 are LGHDT and YNNKEL (reference sequence). Trimming removed 2 bases from V and 6 bases from J; junction bases left unmatched: 5. This CDR3 is CASSQHPGQGNEQFF. The CDR3 nucleotides read TGTGCCAGCAGCCAACATCCGGGACAGGGCAATGAGCAGTTCTTC.

The V call is TRBV3-1 (or the pseudogene TRBV3-2), the J call TRBJ1-2; the D is unclear. With 4 bases removed from V and 0 bases from J, the gap between germline ends came to 12 bases. This CDR3 contains 15 residues. Per germline, CDR1 LGHDT and CDR2 YNNKEL (reference sequence). The CDR3 DNA reads TGTGCCAGCAGCCCACTCCACAGATCTAACTATGGCTACACCTTC. Its protein is CASSPLHRSNYGYTF.

This chain joins TRBV30 and TRBJ1-1, with a weak D call TRBD1 (5 bases). The CDR3 totals 12 residues. Germline CDR1 GTSNPN, CDR2 SVGIG (reference sequence). Between the trimmed V and J ends, which lost 0 bases and 5 bases, there was a span of 7 bases. The CDR3 DNA reads as TGTGCCTGGAGTGTGGGGCGGACTGAAGCTTTCTTT. Amino acid sequence: CAWSVGRTEAFF.

The CDR3: CASSLDVRGSWETQYF. The CDR3 nucleotides read TGCGCCAGCAGCTTGGACGTCAGGGGGTCGTGGGAGACCCAGTACTTC. The chain is built from TRBV5-1 and TRBJ2-5, with 7 bases aligning to TRBD1. Germline CDR1 reads SGHRS; CDR2 reads YFSETQ. V shed 0 bases and J 5 bases; nucleotides not matched to a gene: 10. The CDR3 covers 16 residues.

This sequence joins TRBV18 and TRBJ1-4; D unclear. The V end lost 3 bases, the J end lost 8 bases, and 19 bases lay between the germline ends. Germline CDR1 and CDR2: KGHSH and LQKENI. CDR3 size: 16 residues. Here the CDR3 DNA reads TGTGCCAGCTCACCCAATATAGACACCTACGGCGAAAAACTGTTTTTT. As protein: CASSPNIDTYGEKLFF.

The rearrangement uses TRBV4-1 and TRBJ1-4, with D possibly being TRBD1 (6 bases). V was clipped by 0 bases and J by 2 bases, with 13 bases between them. The CDR3 spans 17 residues. The germline CDR1 and CDR2 sequences are MGHRA and YSYEKL. CDR3 bases: TGCGCCAGCAGCCAAGATGACGGGGGGCTGACTAATGAAAAACTGTTTTTT. This sequence encodes CASSQDDGGLTNEKLFF.

As concerns this clone: This may be a read error: a much more frequent sequence differs by one nucleotide. Other DNA sequences in this specimen translate into the identical CDR3. This chain joins TRBV5-5 and TRBJ1-1; D is possibly TRBD1 (6 bases). Per germline, CDR1 SGHKS and CDR2 YYEKEE (reference sequence). V gave up 3 bases and J gave up 1 base, with 7 bases separating them. There are 13 residues in the CDR3. Written as DNA, the CDR3 is TGTGCCAGCAGCTGGGGGCAGAACACTGAAGCTTTCTTT. Protein sequence: CASSWGQNTEAFF.

V gene TRBV2 combines with J gene TRBJ1-1; TRBD1 matches 8 bases. The CDR3 sequence is 16 residues long. CDR1 SNHLY and CDR2 FYNNEI come from the germline V gene. In DNA form, the CDR3 reads TGTGCGCGGTTCGGGGGCAGGGGGCTCTCCGACACTGAAGCTTTCTTT. Translating it yields CARFGGRGLSDTEAFF.

The V gene is TRBV30, the J gene TRBJ1-6; 10 nucleotides align to TRBD1. CDR3 length: 14 residues. CDR1 is GTSNPN, CDR2 SVGIG, per germline (reference sequence). After removal of 4 bases from V and 11 bases from J, the junction contained 8 bases not matched to a gene. This CDR3 is CAWTKDRGNAPLHF. The CDR3 region has the DNA TGTGCCTGGACGAAGGACAGGGGGAACGCACCCCTCCACTTT.

The CDR3, as DNA: TGCGCCAGCAGCTGGTCCCCACCACAGGGGAACACTGAAGCTTTCTTT. This sequence encodes CASSWSPPQGNTEAFF. This chain links TRBV5-1 with TRBJ1-1, with D tentatively TRBD1 (6 bases). The germline gives CDR1 SGHRS, CDR2 YFSETQ. Trimming shortened V by 3 bases and J by 1 base, and 16 bases separated the two germline ends. The CDR3 totals 16 residues.

This clone has just one count. This rearrangement joins TRBV30 to TRBJ2-7; TRBD1 agrees at 7 bases. The CDR3 sequence is 12 residues long. V gave up 0 bases and J gave up 5 bases; unmatched junction bases: 1. CDR1 is GTSNPN, CDR2 SVGIG, per germline (reference sequence). Here the CDR3 reads CAWSVGGHEQYF. CDR3 DNA: TGTGCCTGGAGTGTAGGGGGCCACGAGCAGTACTTC.

The chain is built from TRBV24-1 and TRBJ2-1, with 7 bases fitting TRBD2. Germline trimming cut 3 bases from V and 4 bases from J; bases unmatched to any gene: 11. The CDR3 length is 17 residues. Germline values: CDR1 KGHDR, CDR2 SFDVKD. For the CDR3, the DNA is TGTGCCACCAGTGATAGCGGGGTCCCCTCCCGTTACAATGAGCAGTTCTTC. Translating gives CATSDSGVPSRYNEQFF.

CDR3 protein: CASRLSGGLKTQYF. DNA for the CDR3: TGTGCCAGCAGACTCTCGGGGGGGTTGAAGACCCAGTACTTC. The chain links TRBV27 to TRBJ2-5; 8 positions match TRBD2. V trimming: 6 bases; J trimming: 6 bases; junction bases outside the gene matches: 9. Per germline, CDR1 MNHEY and CDR2 SMNVEV (reference sequence). The CDR3 is 14 residues long.

The table lists this clone with a few counts. CDR3 sequence reads: CASSVGGLGSPLHF. For the CDR3, the DNA is TGTGCCAGCAGCGTAGGGGGGCTTGGGTCACCCCTCCACTTT. This sequence joins TRBV9 and TRBJ1-6; the D gene is possibly TRBD1 (6 bases). From germline, CDR1 is SGDLS and CDR2 YYNGEE. The length of the CDR3 is 14 residues. V lost 0 bases and J 10 bases, leaving 11 bases between the germline ends.

The V gene is TRBV27, the J gene TRBJ2-1; 8 bases are a match to TRBD1. V trimming: 7 bases; J trimming: 5 bases; junction bases outside the gene matches: 7. Germline CDR1 and CDR2: MNHEY and SMNVEV (reference sequence). This CDR3 contains 14 residues. The CDR3 sequence is CASNGQGSHNEQFF. CDR3 nucleotides: TGTGCCAGCAACGGACAGGGAAGTCACAATGAGCAGTTCTTC.

V and J are TRBV6-5 and TRBJ2-3; 14 positions match TRBD2. Per the germline V gene, CDR1 is MNHEY and CDR2 is SVGAGI. J was trimmed by 4 bases and V by 4 bases; bases with no gene match: 4. This CDR3 has 16 amino acids. The CDR3 region is CASSLPTSGGADTQYF. CDR3 sequence (DNA): TGTGCCAGCAGTTTACCGACTAGCGGGGGGGCAGATACGCAGTATTTT.

On this clone itself: This specimen includes other DNA sequences encoding the same CDR3. The V and J genes are TRBV3-1 (or the pseudogene TRBV3-2) and TRBJ1-2; tentatively, D is TRBD1 (5 bases). With 1 base removed from V and 8 bases from J, the gap between germline ends came to 11 bases. This CDR3 region has 13 residues. CDR1 is LGHDT, CDR2 YNNKEL, per germline (reference sequence). Written as DNA, the CDR3 is TGTGCCAGCAGCCAAGTCGCAGGGAAGGGCTACACCTTC. It yields the protein CASSQVAGKGYTF.

This clone was seen a handful of times. The V and J genes are TRBV21-1 and TRBJ2-2; TRBD1 was called by the table and not checked on the DNA. TRBV21-1 is a pseudogene. CDR3 size: 16 residues. As DNA, the CDR3 is TGTGCCAGCAGCATCCCGGACAGGCTAGTTACCGGGGAGCTGTTTTTT. Its translation is CASSIPDRLVTGELFF.

The chain employs TRBV2 and TRBJ1-6; D possibly corresponds to TRBD1 (6 bases). V shed 8 bases and J shed 9 bases, with 17 bases lying between them. The CDR3 is 14 residues long. Per germline, CDR1 SNHLY and CDR2 FYNNEI. The CDR3 sequence: CASHSRGQISPLHF. DNA for the CDR3: TGTGCCAGCCACTCGAGGGGACAAATTTCACCCCTCCACTTT.

The gene calls are TRBV19 and TRBJ2-7, with 7 bases fitting TRBD1. The CDR3 length is 14 residues. The germline CDR1 and CDR2 sequences are LNHDA and SQIVND (reference sequence). V trimming: 7 bases; J trimming: 5 bases; junction bases outside the gene matches: 11. The CDR3 DNA sequence: TGTGCCAGTACCGCGACAGGGTTTATACACGAGCAGTACTTC. This translates into CASTATGFIHEQYF. Filled out from reference TRBV19 and TRBJ2-7, the complete variable domain reads DGGITQSPKYLFRKEGQNVTLSCEQNLNHDAMYWYRQDPGQGLRLIYYSQIVNDFQKGDIAEGYSVSREKKESFPLTVTSAQKNPTAFYLCASTATGFIHEQYFGPGTRLTVT.

The rearrangement joins TRBV4-1 to TRBJ2-2, with 11 nucleotides matching TRBD1. After removal of 2 bases from V and 5 bases from J, the junction contained 1 base not matched to a gene. CDR3 length: 15 residues. Germline CDR1 MGHRA, CDR2 YSYEKL. The CDR3 sequence is CASSQRDRGTGELFF. The CDR3 region has the DNA TGCGCCAGCAGCCAACGGGACAGGGGGACCGGGGAGCTGTTTTTT.

V usage is TRBV29-1 and J usage is TRBJ1-1; TRBD1 might be the D (5 bases). CDR1 and CDR2 (germline): SQVTM, ANQGSEA. There are 15 residues in the CDR3. V was clipped by 8 bases and J by 5 bases, with 24 bases between them. Here the CDR3 reads CSLWGKGRVGTEAFF. DNA of the CDR3: TGCAGCCTTTGGGGGAAGGGGAGGGTTGGTACTGAAGCTTTCTTT.

This clone has more than one count but fewer than ten. The V and J genes are TRBV2 and TRBJ2-3; tentative D call: TRBD2 (6 bases). The CDR3 sequence is 14 residues long. Looked up from germline, CDR1 is SNHLY and CDR2 is FYNNEI. The V and J ends lost 6 bases and 1 base respectively, with 11 bases between them. The CDR3 region is CASRRGGGTDTQYF. DNA for the CDR3: TGTGCCAGCAGGAGAGGCGGGGGCACAGATACGCAGTATTTT.